Shown below are 11 T cell receptor beta chains from a single sample sequenced in a study of T cells after yellow fever vaccination (dated by TCRdb to the late 2010s). Taken with the paper, the label for treatment or condition translates to: live attenuated yellow fever vaccine strain. Receptor libraries were prepared by 5' RACE. Instrument used: Illumina HiSeq 2500. Using fastp at Q25 and MiXCR, TCRdb reprocessed the public reads and kept productive beta chains. Every distinct CDR3 protein forms one entry, paired with its most common genes and DNA. Here the sample has approximately 600,000 distinct CDR3 sequences; about 12% occur a single time. The ten largest clones take up about 15% of the sample. The specimen was PBMCs, collected on the day of the yellow fever booster vaccination. Every receptor here comes from a young man who received the YFV17D yellow fever vaccine.

The rearrangement joins TRBV7-2 to TRBJ2-5; the D is unclear. Trimming took off 2 bases at V and 5 bases at J, with 12 bases between the two ends. The CDR3 runs 14 residues. Germline values: CDR1 SGHTA, CDR2 FQGNSA. The CDR3 is CASSLSSHGETQYF. DNA of the CDR3: TGTGCCAGCAGCTTATCATCCCACGGGGAGACCCAGTACTTC.

The rearrangement uses TRBV7-9 and TRBJ1-5, with D unclear. CDR3 size: 16 residues. Deletions cut 2 bases from V and 2 bases from J, with 13 bases between. The V gene's germline CDR1 is SEHNR and CDR2 FQNEAQ (reference sequence). The CDR3 DNA reads as TGTGCCAGCAGCTTATCCGGGGTAGAAGGCAATCAGCCCCAGCATTTT. It translates to CASSLSGVEGNQPQHF.

This clonotype was picked up a small number of times. The V gene is TRBV5-1, the J gene TRBJ2-7; 9 nucleotides match TRBD2. This CDR3 comprises 16 residues. Trimming at V came to 4 bases and at J to 2 bases, leaving 10 bases not matched to a gene. Germline V gives CDR1 SGHRS, CDR2 YFSETQ. DNA of the CDR3: TGCGCCAGCAGCCCGGGTGGAGCGGGAGGTACCTACGAGCAGTACTTC. It codes for CASSPGGAGGTYEQYF.

Note on this clonotype: One end of the junction fails to match germline, which may point to a read error. V is TRBV12-3 or TRBV12-4 and J is TRBJ2-2, with TRBD1 identical over 7 bases. This CDR3 has 15 residues. The CDR3 loop is CASIPPTGNNGELFF. The CDR3 nucleotides are TGTGCCAGCATTCCGCCGACAGGGAACAACGGGGAGCTGTTTTTT.

The table lists this clonotype with a few counts. This sequence joins TRBV27 and TRBJ2-5; TRBD2 agrees at 12 bases. Germline CDR1 is MNHEY and CDR2 is SMNVEV (reference sequence). V gave up 7 bases and J gave up 1 base; unmatched junction bases: 16. CDR3 length: 19 residues. The CDR3 DNA sequence: TGTGCCAGCACCTCCTCGACTAGCGGGAGTTCCCGTATCCAAGAGACCCAGTACTTC. Translation gives CASTSSTSGSSRIQETQYF.

This clonotype was counted at least ten times. The chain is built from TRBV29-1 and TRBJ2-3; D may match TRBD1 or TRBD2 (5 bases each). The CDR3 is 12 residues long. Per the germline V gene, CDR1 is SQVTM and CDR2 is ANQGSEA. Trimming took 4 bases from V and 6 from J, leaving 11 bases between them. CDR3 in DNA: TGCAGCGTTGCCCGGGACCATGATACGCAGTATTTT. Translated, it gives CSVARDHDTQYF.

The chain combines TRBV20-1 with TRBJ2-7; D not certain. The CDR3 is 13 residues long. Per the germline V gene, CDR1 is DFQATT and CDR2 is SNEGSKA (reference sequence). V was trimmed by 1 base and J by 0 bases, leaving 7 bases between them. This CDR3 is CSARVPASYEQYF. The CDR3 nucleotides read TGCAGTGCTAGAGTTCCAGCCTCCTACGAGCAGTACTTC.

This clonotype turned up a few times. The CDR3 coding sequence is TGCAGCGTTGTAGGGTCGGCTCCGGTCGGCTATGGCTACACCTTC. This sequence encodes CSVVGSAPVGYGYTF. The rearrangement joins TRBV29-1 to TRBJ1-2, with D hard to call. This CDR3 is 15 amino acids long. From germline, CDR1 is SQVTM and CDR2 ANQGSEA. The V end lost 4 bases, the J end lost 4 bases, and 19 bases lay between the germline ends.

This clonotype was detected only a few times. The gene calls are TRBV12-3 or TRBV12-4 and TRBJ1-1, with D possibly being TRBD1 (5 bases). The germline V and J ends were trimmed by 5 bases and 4 bases, with 14 bases remaining between them. This CDR3 region has 14 residues. Written as DNA, the CDR3 is TGTGCCAGCAGTAACCAGGGTGGCGGCACTGAAGCTTTCTTT. This sequence encodes CASSNQGGGTEAFF.

The chain recombines TRBV18 with TRBJ2-4, with a weak D call TRBD1 (6 bases). There are 15 residues in the CDR3. From germline, CDR1 is KGHSH and CDR2 LQKENI. The V end lost 3 bases, the J end lost 10 bases, and 19 bases lay between the germline ends. This CDR3 reads CASSPAGTPVWIQYF. CDR3 in DNA: TGTGCCAGCTCACCTGCCGGGACACCGGTCTGGATTCAGTACTTC.

The chain recombines TRBV7-2 with TRBJ2-1, with 9 nucleotides matching TRBD1. After removal of 0 bases from V and 7 bases from J, the junction contained 10 bases not matched to a gene. The CDR3 sequence is 17 residues long. Germline lookup yields CDR1 SGHTA and CDR2 FQGNSA. CDR3 loop: CASSLARVTGGRNEQFF. As DNA, the CDR3 is TGTGCCAGCAGCTTAGCCAGAGTGACAGGGGGTAGGAATGAGCAGTTCTTC.